This is a list of T cell receptor beta chains from one sample in a study of CD8 T cells in ankylosing spondylitis. A single record per CDR3 protein comes from TCRdb applying MiXCR to the 5' RACE reads. The sample holds 300,000 to 350,000 distinct CDR3 sequences, 20% seen once. Material: blood, either unsorted or a sorted T cell fraction (not recorded which). The source is a female donor with ankylosing spondylitis or in good health (not recorded which). The CDR3 runs from the conserved cysteine through the conserved F or W. The order of the fields is J gene, V gene, D gene, CDR3 length, clone size, CDR3 DNA, CDR3 protein. D genes are given only for firm matches. Expanded clones get a size class; other rows say once, few or many, or leave the size out.

>TRBJ2-3|TRBV7-8|-|18|few
TGTGCCAGCAGCTCACAGCGGGCACGGGAGACTAGCACAGATACGCAGTATTTT
CASSSQRARETSTDTQYF
>TRBJ2-1|TRBV5-6|-|13|-
TGTGCCAGCAGCCCCGAGTTCAACAATGAGCAGTTCTTC
CASSPEFNNEQFF
>TRBJ2-3|TRBV5-6|-|14|once
TGTGCCAGCAGCTTTGGGCGAATAGCAGATACGCAGTATTTT
CASSFGRIADTQYF
>TRBJ1-4|TRBV28|TRBD1|16|few
TGTGCCAGCAGTCCCCGGCGGAGACAGGGGAATGAAAAACTGTTTTTT
CASSPRRRQGNEKLFF
>TRBJ2-7|TRBV12-3/TRBV12-4|TRBD1|14|few
TGTGCCAGCAGTTCCACAGGGGGCCCCTACGAGCAGTACTTC
CASSSTGGPYEQYF
>TRBJ2-2|TRBV7-3|-|14|few
TGTGCCAGCAGCGAAACTAGTTTCACCGGGGAGCTGTTTTTT
CASSETSFTGELFF
>TRBJ2-5|TRBV28|TRBD1|13|-
TGTGCCACCCACGACAGGGGACAAGAGACCCAGTACTTC
CATHDRGQETQYF
>TRBJ2-4|TRBV5-4|-|17|-
TGTGCCAGCAGCTCTGCCGGGACAACCCAAGCCAAAAACATTCAGTACTTC
CASSSAGTTQAKNIQYF
>TRBJ2-7|TRBV20-1|TRBD2|19|-
TGCAGTGCTAGAGATCTAAGCGGGAGGGCGCACGGCCCTTCCTACGAGCAGTACTTC
CSARDLSGRAHGPSYEQYF
>TRBJ2-1|TRBV29-1|TRBD2|13|many
TGCAGCGTCCGAGGGAGGGCAAGGAATGAGCAGTTCTTC
CSVRGRARNEQFF
>TRBJ1-1|TRBV5-1|-|13|-
TGCGCCAGCAGCTTAGTGTTGAACACTGAAGCTTTCTTT
CASSLVLNTEAFF
>TRBJ1-1|TRBV18|-|18|many
TGTGCCAGCTCACCGCTATCTACTGGGCGGCGTTCGAACACTGAAGCTTTCTTT
CASSPLSTGRRSNTEAFF
>TRBJ1-2|TRBV20-1|-|11|few
TGCAGTGCTAGAGAGTTCTATGGCTACACCTTC
CSAREFYGYTF
>TRBJ2-7|TRBV4-3|-|13|-
TGCGCCAGCAGCCAGAACCGGGACTTAGAGCAGTACTTC
CASSQNRDLEQYF
>TRBJ1-5|TRBV6-2/TRBV6-3|-|12|-
TGTGCCACCCAGGATGGCAATCAGCCCCAGCATTTT
CATQDGNQPQHF
>TRBJ1-1|TRBV6-5|TRBD1|14|-
TGTGCCAGCAGTTACAGGGGGCAAAGGGCTGAAGCTTTCTTT
CASSYRGQRAEAFF
>TRBJ2-5|TRBV18|-|16|few
TGTGCCAGCTCACCTTCCCCCGGACAGTCCCAAGAGACCCAGTACTTC
CASSPSPGQSQETQYF
>TRBJ1-3|TRBV5-1|-|13|-
TGCGCCAGCAGCTTGGACCTAGGAAACACCATATATTTT
CASSLDLGNTIYF
>TRBJ1-5|TRBV7-2|TRBD1|16|few
TGTGCCAGCAGCCCGACAGGGCAGGTGGGCAATCAGCCCCAGCATTTT
CASSPTGQVGNQPQHF
>TRBJ2-1|TRBV18|TRBD1|14|few
TGTGCCAGCTCACCTGGACAGGGCCCCAATGAGCAGTTCTTC
CASSPGQGPNEQFF
>TRBJ2-7|TRBV9|-|14|few
TGTGCCAGCAGCGTGATTGCGGGGACGGGCGAGCAGTACTTC
CASSVIAGTGEQYF
>TRBJ2-1|TRBV5-1|TRBD1|16|few
TGCGCCAGCCGTCTGCCGTCGGGACAGCTAAACAATGAGCAGTTCTTC
CASRLPSGQLNNEQFF